These 21 T cell receptor beta chains were all obtained from the same sample, sequenced in a study of response to subunit inactivated influenza vaccine. TCRdb re-derived calls from the RT-PCR reads in MiXCR, one entry per CDR3 protein. This table has approximately 500,000 distinct CDR3 sequences, 14% appearing once. The sample here was PBMCs from blood, taken 11 to 12 days after vaccination. The receptors come from a man aged 50 or older who received an inactivated influenza vaccine.

There are many counts of this clonotype. The germline gene is not matched at one end of the junction; a read error may be the cause. In DNA form, the CDR3 reads TGTGCCAGCACTGAAGACAGGGGACGCCAGCCCCAGCATTTT. It codes for CASTEDRGRQPQHF. J is TRBJ1-5 and V is TRBV6-1; 8 nucleotides match TRBD1. The CDR3 is made up of 14 amino acids. Germline V gene data show CDR1 as MNHNS and CDR2 as SASEGT.

This clonotype appeared a few times. This chain joins TRBV10-3 and TRBJ1-2, with TRBD1 as a possible D gene (6 bases). CDR3 length: 13 amino acids. Germline V gene sequence: CDR1 ENHRY, CDR2 SYGVKD. Trimming cost V 6 bases and J 6 bases, with 14 bases left between them. CDR3 nucleotides: TGTGCCATCAGCCCGGGGGCCTTACATGGCTACACCTTC. Its protein is CAISPGALHGYTF.

The chain recombines TRBV7-2 with TRBJ2-1; 9 positions agree with TRBD2. The CDR3 is made up of 17 amino acids. CDR1 and CDR2 from the germline V gene are SGHTA and FQGNSA. J was trimmed by 0 bases and V by 6 bases; bases with no gene match: 9. The CDR3 DNA reads TGTGCCAGCAGGCCAAGTCTAGCGGGGAGCTCCTACAATGAGCAGTTCTTC. It translates to CASRPSLAGSSYNEQFF.

This clonotype appeared a few times. V gene TRBV29-1 combines with J gene TRBJ2-2; D might be TRBD1 (6 bases). Germline assignment: CDR1 SQVTM and CDR2 ANQGSEA. The CDR3 is 13 amino acids. V was clipped by 1 base and J by 3 bases, with 6 bases between them. The CDR3 protein is CSVEGTDTGELFF. The CDR3 nucleotides are TGCAGCGTTGAAGGGACAGACACCGGGGAGCTGTTTTTT.

This clonotype appeared a few times. The rearrangement joins TRBV29-1 to TRBJ2-5; 7 bases agree with TRBD1. J was trimmed by 1 base and V by 6 bases; bases with no gene match: 8. The CDR3 is 14 residues long. Germline V gene lookup returns CDR1 SQVTM and CDR2 ANQGSEA. Written as DNA, the CDR3 is TGCAGCGTGGGACACAGGGGTCTCCAAGAGACCCAGTACTTC. Encoded protein: CSVGHRGLQETQYF.

This clonotype was seen at least ten times. The rearrangement joins TRBV5-6 to TRBJ1-1, with TRBD1 as a possible D gene (5 bases). Germline loops: CDR1 SGHDT, CDR2 YYEEEE. The CDR3 spans 15 residues. Trimming removed 3 bases from V and 5 bases from J, with 17 bases in between. CDR3 sequence: CASSWEGTGGTEAFF. The CDR3 DNA is TGTGCCAGCAGCTGGGAAGGGACGGGAGGGACTGAAGCTTTCTTT. The entire variable domain, with the rest obtained from reference TRBV5-6 and TRBJ1-1, is as follows: DAGVTQSPTHLIKTRGQQVTLRCSPKSGHDTVSWYQQALGQGPQFIFQYYEEEERQRGNFPDRFSGHQFPNYSSELNVNALLLGDSALYLCASSWEGTGGTEAFFGQGTRLTVV.

The J gene is TRBJ2-2, the V gene TRBV20-1; D might be TRBD2 (6 bases). The V end was cut by 0 bases, the J end by 1 base, with 12 bases between. The V gene's germline CDR1 is DFQATT and CDR2 SNEGSKA (reference sequence). The CDR3 runs 16 residues. This chain's CDR3 is CSARDRGTMNTGELFF. CDR3 coding DNA: TGCAGTGCTAGAGATCGCGGGACGATGAACACCGGGGAGCTGTTTTTT.

The table lists this clonotype with a few counts. The chain carries TRBV19 and TRBJ1-6; D gene unclear. The CDR3 has 13 amino acids. Germline assignment: CDR1 LNHDA and CDR2 SQIVND (reference sequence). Trimming left V 3 bases short and J 8 bases short, with 8 bases between. CDR3 in amino acids: CASSIGVHSPLHF. CDR3 nucleotide sequence: TGTGCCAGTAGTATCGGGGTTCATTCACCCCTCCACTTT.

The chain uses TRBV29-1 and TRBJ2-1; D is undetermined. The V end was cut by 1 base, the J end by 0 bases, with 10 bases between. This CDR3 is built from 15 residues. Looked up from germline, CDR1 is SQVTM and CDR2 is ANQGSEA. This CDR3 reads CSVEVSPSSYNEQFF. In DNA form, the CDR3 reads TGCAGCGTTGAAGTTAGCCCCAGCTCCTACAATGAGCAGTTCTTC.

This clonotype was seen a few times. This chain connects TRBV7-2 to TRBJ2-1; D possibly uses TRBD1 or TRBD2 (5 bases each). V was trimmed by 5 bases and J by 9 bases, leaving 11 bases between them. The CDR3 has 12 amino acids. Germline-derived CDR1 and CDR2 are SGHTA and FQGNSA. This chain's CDR3 is CASSVGTPEQFF. The CDR3 nucleotides are TGTGCCAGCAGCGTCGGGACCCCTGAGCAGTTCTTC.

The chain couples TRBV11-2 to TRBJ2-3; D call uncertain. Trimming took 0 bases from V and 3 from J, leaving 13 bases between them. The CDR3 is made up of 16 amino acids. CDR1 and CDR2 from the germline V gene are SGHAT and FQNNGV. The CDR3 protein is CASSLDGVGLTDTQYF. The CDR3 DNA follows: TGTGCCAGCAGCTTAGATGGGGTAGGGTTAACAGATACGCAGTATTTT.

This clonotype has only a few counts. The J gene is TRBJ2-3, the V gene TRBV10-3; 7 positions agree with TRBD2. Germline CDR1 reads ENHRY; CDR2 reads SYGVKD. V lost 4 bases, J lost 4 bases, and 5 bases stayed unmatched. The CDR3 spans 14 residues. The CDR3 loop is CAISGGRESDTQYF. The CDR3 region has the DNA TGTGCCATCAGTGGAGGGCGGGAGTCAGATACGCAGTATTTT.

This chain links TRBV25-1 with TRBJ2-7; possible D gene TRBD2, 5 bases. The CDR3 is 15 amino acids. Trimming removed 10 bases at V and 4 bases at J, with 23 bases between. The V gene's germline CDR1 is MGHDK and CDR2 SYGVNS. The CDR3 protein is CAIPPRYRGLYEQYF. The CDR3 DNA sequence: TGTGCCATCCCCCCGAGGTATCGGGGTCTGTACGAGCAGTACTTC.

J is TRBJ2-6 and V is TRBV11-2; the D gene is possibly TRBD2 (6 bases). CDR3 length: 18 amino acids. Germline V gene sequence: CDR1 SGHAT, CDR2 FQNNGV. V shed 5 bases and J shed 3 bases, with 20 bases lying between them. CDR3 in amino acids: CASSLRLRGTGGANVLTF. Written as DNA, the CDR3 is TGTGCCAGCAGCCTACGTCTACGTGGGACTGGTGGGGCCAACGTCCTGACTTTC.

The rearrangement links TRBV10-3 to TRBJ2-1, with 8 bases lining up with TRBD2. The trim removed 2 bases at V and 5 bases at J, leaving 2 bases unmatched. The CDR3 consists of 14 residues. CDR1 and CDR2 (germline): ENHRY, SYGVKD. The CDR3 nucleotides are TGTGCCATCAGTGAGGAGCGGGAGAACAATGAGCAGTTCTTC. Its translation: CAISEERENNEQFF.

This clonotype was counted between two and nine times. The V call is TRBV5-6, the J call TRBJ2-1, with 13 bases aligning to TRBD2. The V segment lost 4 bases and the J segment 10 bases; nucleotides outside the gene matches: 5. The germline V gene has CDR1 SGHDT and CDR2 YYEEEE. There are 14 residues in the CDR3. CDR3 nucleotides: TGTGCCAGCAGCGGCGGACTAGCGGGGGCCGAGCAGTTCTTC. Residues: CASSGGLAGAEQFF.

This clonotype has a handful of counts. This rearrangement joins TRBV10-2 to TRBJ1-6; perhaps TRBD1 as D (5 bases). The ends were cut back, 6 bases at V and 10 bases at J, with 16 bases in the middle. The CDR3 sequence is 14 residues long. Germline CDR1 and CDR2: WSHSY and SAAADI. The CDR3 loop reads CASSSQKGVSPLHF. As DNA, the CDR3 is TGCGCCAGCAGCTCCCAGAAAGGGGTCTCACCCCTCCACTTT.

J is TRBJ2-4 and V is TRBV24-1, with 7 bases matching TRBD2. Germline V gives CDR1 KGHDR, CDR2 SFDVKD. The CDR3 sequence is 19 residues long. V shed 4 bases and J 0 bases; nucleotides not matched to a gene: 14. The CDR3 DNA follows: TGTGCCACCAGTGAAACCGGGACTACCCCCATACTAGCCAAAAACATTCAGTACTTC. Translating it yields CATSETGTTPILAKNIQYF.

In its sample, this clonotype was seen a few times. DNA of the CDR3: TGTGCCAGCAGCTGGGGAAGCGGGAGGCCCTACAATGAGCAGTTCTTC. It encodes CASSWGSGRPYNEQFF. J is TRBJ2-1 and V is TRBV7-2, with 9 bases fitting TRBD2. V was pared by 4 bases and J by 2 bases, with 6 bases of the junction left unmatched. Germline V CDR1 and CDR2: SGHTA, FQGNSA. The CDR3 totals 16 residues.

CDR3 DNA sequence: TGTGCCAGCAGTTCAGTTGGGGCCCATCAGCCCCAGCATTTT. Amino acids: CASSSVGAHQPQHF. The chain uses TRBV12-3 or TRBV12-4 and TRBJ1-5, with a weak D call TRBD1 (5 bases). The CDR3 covers 14 residues. V shed 4 bases and J shed 5 bases, with 12 bases lying between them.

This clonotype was counted once. The chain couples TRBV28 to TRBJ1-4, with 10 bases lining up with TRBD1. Germline CDR1 is MDHEN and CDR2 is SYDVKM. J gave up 2 bases and V 5 bases, and 2 bases lay outside the gene matches. This CDR3 has 15 residues. The CDR3 here is CASSDRGRTNEKLFF. Written as DNA, the CDR3 is TGTGCCAGCAGTGACAGGGGGCGGACTAATGAAAAACTGTTTTTT.